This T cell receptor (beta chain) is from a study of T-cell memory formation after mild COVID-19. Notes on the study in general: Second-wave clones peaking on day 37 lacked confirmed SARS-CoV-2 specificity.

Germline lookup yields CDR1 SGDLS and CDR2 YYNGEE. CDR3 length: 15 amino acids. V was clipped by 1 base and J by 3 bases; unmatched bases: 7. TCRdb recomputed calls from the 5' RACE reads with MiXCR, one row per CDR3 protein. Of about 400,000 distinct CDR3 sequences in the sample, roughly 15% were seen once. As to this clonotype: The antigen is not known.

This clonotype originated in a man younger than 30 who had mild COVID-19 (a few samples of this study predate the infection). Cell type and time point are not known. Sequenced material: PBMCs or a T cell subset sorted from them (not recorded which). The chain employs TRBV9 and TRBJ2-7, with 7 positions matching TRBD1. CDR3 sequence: CASSVSGQLGYEQYF. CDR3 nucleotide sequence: TGTGCCAGCAGCGTATCGGGACAGCTAGGCTACGAGCAGTACTTC.